This T cell receptor (beta chain) was documented in a study of blood T cell repertoires in COVID-19. This clone was counted once. Assay: immunoSEQ multiplex PCR; the TCRdb copy retains only in-frame clones and omits some. The sample has some 100,000 clones, roughly 87% seen once; the top ten hold 5% to 5.5%. The germline CDR1 and CDR2 sequences are SGHNT and YYREEE (reference sequence). This CDR3 has 15 amino acids. V was trimmed by 4 bases and J by 0 bases, leaving 12 bases between them. The clonotype was recovered from an elderly woman with active COVID-19. The chain uses TRBV5-4 and TRBJ2-3; D remains ambiguous. The specimen was peripheral blood. The CDR3 protein is CASSPARRSTDTQYF. CDR3 DNA: TGTGCCAGCAGCCCCGCTAGGCGTAGCACAGATACGCAGTATTTT.